This entry lists 24 T cell receptor beta chains sequenced from one sample in a study of Graves' ophthalmopathy and Graves' hyperthyroidism. Using RNA transcripts, the TCR beta CDR3 regions were amplified. HTBI-primed RT-PCR formed the first round, and a multiplex PCR formed the second. TCRdb analysed the multiplex PCR reads with MiXCR anew, one entry per CDR3 protein. The table includes under 350,000 distinct CDR3 sequences, about 17% detected once. Sequenced material: peripheral blood. These receptors came from an adult man with Graves' ophthalmopathy.

This clonotype came up a few times. The chain couples TRBV11-2 to TRBJ2-7, with 10 bases matching TRBD2. Germline V CDR1 and CDR2: SGHAT, FQNNGV. This CDR3 has 19 amino acids. Trimming cost V 1 base and J 5 bases; bases outside gene matches: 17. In DNA, the CDR3 is TGTGCCAGCAGCTTAGTTGGGGCCAGGGCTAGCGGGGGTAACAACGAGCAGTACTTC. Translation gives CASSLVGARASGGNNEQYF. Full variable domain (rest looked up from reference TRBV11-2 and TRBJ2-7): EAGVAQSPRYKIIEKRQSVAFWCNPISGHATLYWYQQILGQGPKLLIQFQNNGVVDDSQLPKDRFSAERLKGVDSTLKIQPAKLEDSAVYLCASSLVGARASGGNNEQYFGPGTRLTVT.

Ten or more counts support this clonotype. V and J are TRBV11-2 and TRBJ1-5; 8 positions agree with TRBD1. V dropped 3 bases and J dropped 5; count of bases not matched to a gene: 0. The CDR3 sequence is 13 residues long. The V gene's germline CDR1 is SGHAT and CDR2 FQNNGV. The CDR3 is CASSLDRDQPQHF. CDR3 DNA: TGTGCCAGCAGCTTGGACAGGGATCAGCCCCAGCATTTT.

This clonotype was picked up many times. The rearrangement joins TRBV12-3 or TRBV12-4 to TRBJ1-3, with D tentatively TRBD1 (5 bases). The CDR3 runs to 13 residues. V lost 6 bases and J lost 2, with 8 bases in between. The CDR3 DNA sequence: TGTGCCAGCAGGTTGGGACCTGGAAACACCATATATTTT. It yields the protein CASRLGPGNTIYF.

The CDR3 loop reads CASSIGLAGGKETQYF. The CDR3 DNA is TGTGCCAGCAGCATCGGACTAGCGGGGGGTAAAGAGACCCAGTACTTC. The chain recombines TRBV7-9 with TRBJ2-5; 14 bases fit TRBD2. Per the germline V gene, CDR1 is SEHNR and CDR2 is FQNEAQ (reference sequence). The V and J ends lost 5 bases and 3 bases, in that order; junction bases with no gene match: 5. This CDR3 has 16 amino acids.

At least ten counts were recorded for this clonotype. V usage is TRBV5-5 and J usage is TRBJ1-2, with 9 bases identical to TRBD1. The junction had 9 bases not matched to a gene; V was cut back by 5 bases and J by 4 bases. The CDR3 contains 15 residues. Looked up from germline, CDR1 is SGHKS and CDR2 is YYEKEE (reference sequence). The CDR3 here is CASRPGQGFIYGYTF. In DNA form, the CDR3 reads TGTGCCAGCAGGCCGGGACAGGGCTTCATCTATGGCTACACCTTC.

In its sample, this clonotype was seen many times. This chain links TRBV6-5 with TRBJ2-7; tentatively, D is TRBD1 (5 bases). V was shortened by 4 bases and J by 0 bases, with 10 bases between the two germline ends. The CDR3 totals 14 residues. CDR1 is MNHEY, CDR2 SVGAGI, per germline. As DNA, the CDR3 is TGTGCCAGCAGTTCCTTCGACAGCTCCTACGAGCAGTACTTC. As protein: CASSSFDSSYEQYF.

This clonotype was seen many times. The chain combines TRBV2 with TRBJ2-2; 11 bases are shared with TRBD2. The J segment lost 6 bases and the V segment lost 7 bases, leaving 10 bases of the junction unmatched. CDR1 and CDR2 (germline): SNHLY, FYNNEI. This CDR3 spans 16 amino acids. CDR3 amino acids: CASTDGTSGWAGELFF. Written as DNA, the CDR3 is TGTGCCAGCACCGACGGGACTAGCGGTTGGGCCGGGGAGCTGTTTTTT.

This clonotype has ten or more counts. This chain links TRBV2 with TRBJ2-7; TRBD1 matches at 8 bases. CDR1 is SNHLY, CDR2 FYNNEI, per germline. The CDR3 spans 14 residues. Trimming removed 4 bases from V and 5 bases from J; junction bases left unmatched: 7. The CDR3 bases are TGTGCCAGCAGTGGACAGGGGTTCATGGACGAGCAGTACTTC. It specifies CASSGQGFMDEQYF. Drawing the rest from reference TRBV2 and TRBJ2-7, the complete variable domain is EPEVTQTPSHQVTQMGQEVILRCVPISNHLYFYWYRQILGQKVEFLVSFYNNEISEKSEIFDDQFSVERPDGSNFTLKIRSTKLEDSAMYFCASSGQGFMDEQYFGPGTRLTVT.

This clonotype occurred many times. CDR3 nucleotide sequence: TGTGCCACCAGTGGTGGCAGCACCGGGGAGCTGTTTTTT. Translated, it gives CATSGGSTGELFF. The chain employs TRBV24-1 and TRBJ2-2; D is undetermined. There are 13 residues in the CDR3. Germline V gives CDR1 KGHDR, CDR2 SFDVKD. Trimming shortened V by 5 bases and J by 4 bases, and 7 bases separated the two germline ends.

This clonotype was detected ten times or more. The genes are TRBV30 and TRBJ1-2; D is unresolved. CDR1 is GTSNPN and CDR2 is SVGIG in the germline V gene (reference sequence). Trimming pared 0 bases from V and 4 bases from J, leaving 6 bases between. CDR3 size: 12 residues. The CDR3 DNA sequence: TGTGCCTGGAGTGTACTTCCCTATGGCTACACCTTC. Translation gives CAWSVLPYGYTF.

This clonotype was counted at least ten times. The chain is built from TRBV30 and TRBJ2-7; D gene unclear. V lost 1 base to trimming and J lost 6 bases, with 16 bases between them. CDR3 length: 14 amino acids. The germline V gene has CDR1 GTSNPN and CDR2 SVGIG (reference sequence). CDR3 sequence: CAWSEGIMDAEQYF. The CDR3 DNA reads as TGTGCCTGGAGTGAGGGCATCATGGATGCCGAGCAGTACTTC.

This clonotype has a count of ten or more. The chain recombines TRBV19 with TRBJ2-7, with D perhaps matching TRBD2 (5 bases). The V and J ends lost 2 bases and 6 bases respectively, with 11 bases between them. Germline V CDR1 and CDR2: LNHDA, SQIVND (reference sequence). The CDR3 runs 13 residues. As DNA, the CDR3 is TGTGCCAGTAGTATAACGGGAAGCGTCGAGCAGTACTTC. It encodes CASSITGSVEQYF.

This clonotype has at least ten counts. The chain uses TRBV12-3 or TRBV12-4 and TRBJ1-2, with D uncertain. V was cut by 2 bases and J by 0 bases, with 7 bases left in between. This CDR3 contains 14 residues. CDR3 region: CASSLRRTNYGYTF. CDR3 nucleotide sequence: TGTGCCAGCAGTTTAAGGAGAACTAACTATGGCTACACCTTC.

CDR3 DNA sequence: TGTGCCAGCAGAGGACAGGGTGGAACTGAAGCTTTCTTT. Protein product: CASRGQGGTEAFF. This sequence joins TRBV2 and TRBJ1-1, with 8 bases that match TRBD1. The length of the CDR3 is 13 residues. Trimming removed 6 bases from V and 5 bases from J; junction bases left unmatched: 5. Germline loops: CDR1 SNHLY, CDR2 FYNNEI.

This clonotype has ten or more counts. The chain employs TRBV28 and TRBJ2-5; tentative D call: TRBD1 (5 bases). Per the germline V gene, CDR1 is MDHEN and CDR2 is SYDVKM. Trimming removed 8 bases from V and 0 bases from J, with 19 bases in between. The CDR3 length is 16 residues. Here the CDR3 DNA reads TGTGCCAGCCACGGTGGGGCAGTGGGTTACCAAGAGACCCAGTACTTC. This sequence encodes CASHGGAVGYQETQYF. The whole variable domain, remainder taken from reference TRBV28 and TRBJ2-5, is DVKVTQSSRYLVKRTGEKVFLECVQDMDHENMFWYRQDPGLGLRLIYFSYDVKMKEKGDIPEGYSVSREKKERFSLILESASTNQTSMYLCASHGGAVGYQETQYFGPGTRLLVL.

This clonotype was detected ten times or more. The J gene is TRBJ2-7, the V gene TRBV29-1; a possible D gene is TRBD2 (5 bases). The V gene lost 3 bases and the J gene lost 5 bases, with 14 bases spanning the gap. Germline loops: CDR1 SQVTM, CDR2 ANQGSEA. The CDR3 is 13 residues long. The CDR3 protein is CSVDPGFGNEQYF. The CDR3 DNA reads as TGCAGCGTTGATCCCGGGTTCGGGAACGAGCAGTACTTC.

The J gene is TRBJ2-5, the V gene TRBV19; no reliable D call. Trimming removed 5 bases from V and 4 bases from J, with 20 bases in between. The germline V gene encodes CDR1 LNHDA and CDR2 SQIVND (reference sequence). This CDR3 contains 16 residues. The CDR3 is CASSSGQVYEGETQYF. In DNA form, the CDR3 reads TGTGCCAGTAGTTCAGGCCAGGTCTATGAAGGAGAGACCCAGTACTTC. Looking up the rest from reference TRBV19 and TRBJ2-5 gives the full variable domain: DGGITQSPKYLFRKEGQNVTLSCEQNLNHDAMYWYRQDPGQGLRLIYYSQIVNDFQKGDIAEGYSVSREKKESFPLTVTSAQKNPTAFYLCASSSGQVYEGETQYFGPGTRLLVL.

Many counts were recorded for this clonotype. The V call is TRBV12-3 or TRBV12-4, the J call TRBJ2-6, with D unclear. V lost 2 bases to trimming and J lost 2 bases, with 13 bases between them. CDR3 length equals 17 residues. CDR3 sequence reads: CASSLQRQIPGANVLTF. The DNA of the CDR3 is TGTGCCAGCAGTTTACAGCGACAAATCCCTGGGGCCAACGTCCTGACTTTC.

The rearrangement uses TRBV6-1 and TRBJ2-7, with 9 nucleotides matching TRBD1. Germline trimming cut 5 bases from V and 3 bases from J; bases unmatched to any gene: 5. Germline loops: CDR1 MNHNS, CDR2 SASEGT. This CDR3 comprises 14 residues. The CDR3 protein is CASSRTGAIYEQYF. CDR3 coding DNA: TGTGCCAGCAGTCGGACAGGGGCGATCTACGAGCAGTACTTC.

This clonotype was recorded many times. This sequence joins TRBV12-3 or TRBV12-4 and TRBJ2-3, with 15 bases lining up with TRBD2. Trimming at V came to 5 bases and at J to 6 bases, leaving 0 bases not matched to a gene. The CDR3 extends over 14 amino acids. This CDR3 is CASSGLAGGDTQYF. CDR3 in DNA: TGTGCCAGCAGTGGACTAGCGGGGGGGGATACGCAGTATTTT.

V and J are TRBV6-2 or TRBV6-3 and TRBJ1-1, with D possibly matching TRBD1 (6 bases). This CDR3 contains 13 residues. Trimming took 7 bases from V and 4 from J, leaving 13 bases between them. The germline gives CDR1 MNHEY, CDR2 SVGEGT. The CDR3 sequence: CASIRGGGTEAFF. The DNA of the CDR3 is TGTGCCAGCATCCGGGGAGGGGGCACTGAAGCTTTCTTT.

This clonotype appeared a few times. The chain couples TRBV6-1 to TRBJ1-3; D is possibly TRBD1 (5 bases). The CDR3 totals 14 residues. V lost 1 base to trimming and J lost 1 base, with 5 bases between them. Germline CDR1 reads MNHNS; CDR2 reads SASEGT. The CDR3 DNA sequence: TGTGCCAGCAGTGAAGGGGGGTCTGGAAACACCATATATTTT. This encodes CASSEGGSGNTIYF.

This clonotype was seen at least ten times. The chain joins TRBV27 to TRBJ2-3; 9 nucleotides agree with TRBD2. The CDR3 covers 15 residues. Germline CDR1 MNHEY, CDR2 SMNVEV (reference sequence). V lost 5 bases and J lost 0; bases outside the gene matches: 3. The DNA of the CDR3 is TGTGCCAGCAGTCGGGGGACTAGCAGCACAGATACGCAGTATTTT. Translating it yields CASSRGTSSTDTQYF.

The sample holds many counts of this clonotype. The chain carries TRBV7-2 and TRBJ2-7, with a tentative D call TRBD2 (6 bases). Trimming removed 3 bases from V and 2 bases from J, with 8 bases in between. The germline V gene encodes CDR1 SGHTA and CDR2 FQGNSA. The CDR3 is 13 amino acids. Written as DNA, the CDR3 is TGTGCCAGCAGCTTGAGCGGGCCCTACGAGCAGTACTTC. The encoded protein is CASSLSGPYEQYF.